The following is a TCR beta chain sequence with its context. This entry is derived from a study of blood T cell repertoires in COVID-19. In the study overall: Acute-phase and convalescent COVID-19 samples originated in the United States, Italy and Spain.

Followed longitudinally, the Seattle patients had been enrolled during active infection. Germline V gene data show CDR1 as SGDLS and CDR2 as YYNGEE. The CDR3 is 15 amino acids. With 5 bases removed from V and 8 bases from J, the gap between germline ends came to 19 bases. The protocol was immunoSEQ multiplex PCR, while the TCRdb copy is restricted to in-frame clones and leaves out a portion. The sample lists around 250,000 clones, nearly 90% occurring once. The chain couples TRBV9 to TRBJ1-4, with D tentatively TRBD1 (6 bases). The material sequenced was peripheral blood. The receptor's source is a woman between 55 and 75 years old with COVID-19, enrolled during active disease. CDR3 nucleotide sequence: TGTGCCAGCAGTGGCGGCGGGGGGGCTTGGGAAAAACTGTTTTTT. This gives the protein CASSGGGGAWEKLFF.